A single sample is the source of the 30 T cell receptor beta chains below, sequenced in a study of T cells in Graves' hyperthyroidism and ophthalmopathy. Amplification of TCR beta CDR3 regions used RNA as the template. TCR CDR3 regions were first amplified by RT-PCR with HTBI primers. Via MiXCR, TCRdb re-called the multiplex PCR reads, giving one row per CDR3 protein. This sample yields around 350,000 distinct CDR3 sequences, of which about a sixth are seen a single time; roughly 35% belongs to the top ten. Sequencing was performed on blood. These receptors all come from a woman aged 25 to 39 with Graves' hyperthyroidism that later progressed to Graves' ophthalmopathy.

This chain joins TRBV30 and TRBJ2-1; D remains unclear. The germline CDR1 and CDR2 sequences are GTSNPN and SVGIG (reference sequence). The CDR3 length is 12 residues. The ends were cut back, 0 bases at V and 11 bases at J, with 11 bases in the middle. The CDR3 sequence is CAWSVPPYKQFF. The CDR3 DNA is TGTGCCTGGAGTGTACCTCCCTACAAGCAGTTCTTC.

In its sample, this clonotype was seen many times. The V call is TRBV30, the J call TRBJ2-1; D is undetermined. This CDR3 has 12 amino acids. V was clipped by 1 base and J by 3 bases, with 4 bases between them. The V gene's germline CDR1 is GTSNPN and CDR2 SVGIG (reference sequence). In DNA form, the CDR3 reads TGTGCCTGGAGTGCGTACTACAATGAGCAGTTCTTC. The encoded protein is CAWSAYYNEQFF.

The chain recombines TRBV27 with TRBJ2-7; no clear D. Germline loops: CDR1 MNHEY, CDR2 SMNVEV (reference sequence). This CDR3 is 16 amino acids long. The V end was cut by 3 bases, the J end by 3 bases, with 18 bases between. The chain's CDR3 is CASSLGGVPLFYEQYF. In DNA form, the CDR3 reads TGTGCCAGCAGTTTGGGTGGGGTCCCCCTATTCTACGAGCAGTACTTC.

On this clonotype itself: A much larger clone lies one base from this, so it may be a read error. The chain recombines TRBV20-1 with TRBJ1-1; D not certain. The CDR3 runs to 12 residues. The V end was cut by 5 bases, the J end by 3 bases, with 10 bases between. Germline V gives CDR1 DFQATT, CDR2 SNEGSKA (reference sequence). CDR3 nucleotides: TGCAGTGCTCCAGACGGGGACACTGAAGCTTTCTTT. It specifies CSAPDGDTEAFF.

This clonotype was seen repeatedly, ten times or more. V is TRBV28 and J is TRBJ2-1; 8 bases match TRBD1. CDR1 and CDR2 (germline): MDHEN, SYDVKM. The V and J ends lost 5 bases and 7 bases, in that order; junction bases with no gene match: 4. This CDR3 comprises 13 residues. CDR3 coding DNA: TGTGCCAGCAGTCTGGGACAGGCTAATGAGCAGTTCTTC. This sequence encodes CASSLGQANEQFF.

This clonotype showed up just a few times. A much more abundant neighbour one base away suggests this may be a read error. This chain connects TRBV5-1 to TRBJ2-5; D might be TRBD1 (6 bases). Germline V lookup: CDR1 SGHRS, CDR2 YFSETQ. Trimming cost V 7 bases and J 5 bases, with 18 bases left between them. The CDR3 is made up of 14 amino acids. The CDR3 reads CASGLTGQMETQYF. In DNA form, the CDR3 reads TGCGCCAGCGGCCTAACCGGACAGATGGAGACCCAGTACTTC.

The genes are TRBV18 and TRBJ2-6; D assignment may be TRBD1 or TRBD2 (6 bases each). This CDR3 has 16 amino acids. V dropped 4 bases and J dropped 2 bases, with 12 bases sitting between them. The germline V gene has CDR1 KGHSH and CDR2 LQKENI. The CDR3 is CASSRNREAGANVLTF. The CDR3 DNA reads as TGTGCCAGCTCACGGAACAGGGAGGCTGGGGCCAACGTCCTGACTTTC.

This clonotype was picked up many times. V usage is TRBV4-2 and J usage is TRBJ1-1; D gene ambiguous. Germline-derived CDR1 and CDR2 are LGHNA and YNFKEQ. The CDR3 is 15 residues long. The V end was cut by 1 base, the J end by 1 base, with 10 bases between. The CDR3: CASSQGDFKNTEAFF. The CDR3 nucleotides are TGTGCCAGCAGCCAAGGCGATTTTAAGAACACTGAAGCTTTCTTT.

The sample holds many counts of this clonotype. This chain connects TRBV14 to TRBJ2-3; 9 positions match TRBD1. With V trimmed by 0 bases and J by 1 base, 5 bases remained unmatched. CDR1 is SGHDN and CDR2 is FVKESK in the germline V gene. The CDR3 contains 17 residues. The CDR3 protein is CASSQDFRTGGTDTQYF. The CDR3 DNA reads TGTGCCAGCAGCCAAGACTTCAGGACAGGGGGCACAGATACGCAGTATTTT. The full variable domain, in which reference TRBV14 and TRBJ2-3 provide the parts outside the CDR3, is EAGVTQFPSHSVIEKGQTVTLRCDPISGHDNLYWYRRVMGKEIKFLLHFVKESKQDESGMPNNRFLAERTGGTYSTLKVQPAELEDSGVYFCASSQDFRTGGTDTQYFGPGTRLTVL.

The chain joins TRBV30 to TRBJ1-2; 8 bases match TRBD1. The CDR3 is 12 residues long. Germline trimming cut 7 bases from V and 4 bases from J; bases unmatched to any gene: 5. CDR1 is GTSNPN, CDR2 SVGIG, per germline (reference sequence). The CDR3 here is CAYRDRLYGYTF. CDR3 sequence (DNA): TGTGCCTACCGGGACAGGCTCTATGGCTACACCTTC.

This clonotype appeared many times. The V gene is TRBV7-2, the J gene TRBJ2-1, with 15 nucleotides matching TRBD2. V dropped 2 bases and J dropped 8; count of bases not matched to a gene: 7. The CDR3 contains 17 residues. Germline CDR1 is SGHTA and CDR2 is FQGNSA. CDR3 nucleotide sequence: TGTGCCAGCAGCTTACGGACTAGCGGGGGGGTCAGGCATGAGCAGTTCTTC. Protein: CASSLRTSGGVRHEQFF. The variable domain in full, completed from reference TRBV7-2 and TRBJ2-1, reads GAGVSQSPSNKVTEKGKDVELRCDPISGHTALYWYRQSLGQGLEFLIYFQGNSAPDKSGLPSDRFSAERTGGSVSTLTIQRTQQEDSAVYLCASSLRTSGGVRHEQFFGPGTRLTVL.

The genes are TRBV19 and TRBJ2-1; D perhaps matches TRBD2 (6 bases). The CDR3 runs 17 residues. Germline V CDR1 and CDR2: LNHDA, SQIVND (reference sequence). V was clipped by 8 bases and J by 9 bases, with 29 bases between them. CDR3 sequence reads: CASSSPLGGGSVTEQFF. The DNA of the CDR3 is TGTGCCAGTTCCTCCCCTTTGGGAGGCGGGTCGGTCACTGAGCAGTTCTTC.

The chain couples TRBV7-2 to TRBJ2-1, with TRBD2 identical over 12 bases. Losses at the gene ends were 1 base for V and 9 bases for J; bases not matched to a gene: 7. Germline-derived CDR1 and CDR2 are SGHTA and FQGNSA. CDR3 length equals 16 residues. The CDR3 bases are TGTGCCAGCAGCTTAGTGCCTAGCGGGAGGGCTACTGAGCAGTTCTTC. Translated: CASSLVPSGRATEQFF. The variable domain in full, with the rest retrieved from reference TRBV7-2 and TRBJ2-1, is GAGVSQSPSNKVTEKGKDVELRCDPISGHTALYWYRQSLGQGLEFLIYFQGNSAPDKSGLPSDRFSAERTGGSVSTLTIQRTQQEDSAVYLCASSLVPSGRATEQFFGPGTRLTVL.

In this sample, this clonotype turned up many times. This rearrangement joins TRBV5-6 to TRBJ2-7, with D possibly called TRBD1 or TRBD2 (6 bases each). CDR3 length equals 15 residues. Trimming took off 4 bases at V and 7 bases at J, with 21 bases between the two ends. Germline CDR1 reads SGHDT; CDR2 reads YYEEEE. DNA of the CDR3: TGTGCCAGCAGCCTCCCCCGGGGGCTTTTGAGAGAGCAGTACTTC. This gives the protein CASSLPRGLLREQYF.

This clonotype occurred many times. The gene calls are TRBV7-8 and TRBJ2-7, with 9 bases identical to TRBD1. From germline, CDR1 is SGHVS and CDR2 FQNEAQ. This CDR3 is 14 amino acids long. J was trimmed by 6 bases and V by 3 bases; bases with no gene match: 6. CDR3 loop: CASSFGTGSGEQYF. CDR3 coding DNA: TGTGCCAGCAGCTTTGGGACAGGGTCCGGCGAGCAGTACTTC.

There are many counts of this clonotype. This rearrangement joins TRBV20-1 to TRBJ2-5; 9 positions agree with TRBD1. CDR3 size: 15 residues. The V gene's germline CDR1 is DFQATT and CDR2 SNEGSKA (reference sequence). V lost 6 bases and J lost 1; bases outside the gene matches: 9. The CDR3 loop is CSASGTGWPQETQYF. Here the CDR3 DNA reads TGCAGTGCAAGTGGGACAGGGTGGCCCCAAGAGACCCAGTACTTC.

About this clonotype: A clone one base away is much larger, so this may be a read error. V usage is TRBV2 and J usage is TRBJ2-1; no definite D call. The V end was cut by 4 bases, the J end by 8 bases, with 9 bases between. Looked up from germline, CDR1 is SNHLY and CDR2 is FYNNEI. This CDR3 has 12 residues. The CDR3 nucleotides are TGTGCCAGCAGTGGAGGCCCACATGAGCAGTTCTTC. Residues: CASSGGPHEQFF.

This clonotype was observed many times. V is TRBV2 and J is TRBJ1-5; possible D gene TRBD1, 6 bases. Trimming left V 4 bases short and J 5 bases short, with 15 bases between. CDR1 and CDR2 from the germline V gene are SNHLY and FYNNEI. The CDR3 runs to 15 residues. The CDR3 bases are TGTGCCAGCAGTGCTTCAGGGGAAAGGGATCAGCCCCAGCATTTT. It is translated as CASSASGERDQPQHF.

This clonotype showed up just a few times. With a much larger clone just one base away, this may be a read error. Written as DNA, the CDR3 is TGTGCCAGCAGTTCTCACTTGGACAGAGACTCAGATACGCAGTATTTT. Its protein product is CASSSHLDRDSDTQYF. This chain links TRBV27 with TRBJ2-3; tentative D call: TRBD1 (6 bases). Trimming removed 4 bases from V and 4 bases from J, with 18 bases in between. CDR3 size: 16 residues. The germline gives CDR1 MNHEY, CDR2 SMNVEV (reference sequence).

In this sample, this clonotype turned up a few times. The CDR3 nucleotides read TGTGCCAGCAGCTTAGTAACCCCTAGCGGTATGGATTACGAGCAGTACTTC. Its protein is CASSLVTPSGMDYEQYF. The rearrangement joins TRBV7-9 to TRBJ2-7, with 7 bases identical to TRBD2. The V gene's germline CDR1 is SEHNR and CDR2 FQNEAQ (reference sequence). This CDR3 comprises 17 residues. V lost 1 base, J lost 4 bases, and 13 bases stayed unmatched. Full variable domain (remainder filled in from reference TRBV7-9 and TRBJ2-7): DTGVSQNPRHKITKRGQNVTFRCDPISEHNRLYWYRQTLGQGPEFLTYFQNEAQLEKSRLLSDRFSAERPKGSFSTLEIQRTEQGDSAMYLCASSLVTPSGMDYEQYFGPGTRLTVT.

This clonotype has a count of ten or more. This chain links TRBV18 with TRBJ1-3, with 8 nucleotides matching TRBD1. The ends lost 5 bases at V and 3 bases at J; junction bases unmatched: 9. Looked up from germline, CDR1 is KGHSH and CDR2 is LQKENI. The CDR3 consists of 16 residues. In DNA form, the CDR3 reads TGTGCCAGCTCAACCGGACAGGGATCGGATGGAAACACCATATATTTT. It encodes CASSTGQGSDGNTIYF.

This clonotype was counted ten times or more. Here the CDR3 DNA reads TGTGCCAGCAGTTTATCGCGCACAGATACGCAGTATTTT. It yields the protein CASSLSRTDTQYF. J is TRBJ2-3 and V is TRBV27, with D hard to call. Trimming took 0 bases from V and 1 from J, leaving 2 bases between them. Germline V gene lookup returns CDR1 MNHEY and CDR2 SMNVEV (reference sequence). This CDR3 is built from 13 residues.

This clonotype came up many times. The chain recombines TRBV28 with TRBJ1-5; 7 bases match TRBD1. Trimming at V came to 1 base and at J to 6 bases, leaving 12 bases not matched to a gene. Germline CDR1 reads MDHEN; CDR2 reads SYDVKM. This CDR3 contains 17 residues. The CDR3 loop is CASSLYVVGGFVQPQHF. In nucleotides, the CDR3 is TGTGCCAGCAGTTTATATGTGGTAGGGGGCTTCGTTCAGCCCCAGCATTTT.

The table lists this clonotype with a count of one. This chain connects TRBV28 to TRBJ2-7; 8 bases line up with TRBD2. This CDR3 has 14 residues. J lost 5 bases, V lost 5 bases, and 8 bases had no gene match. CDR1 is MDHEN, CDR2 SYDVKM, per germline. The CDR3 DNA sequence: TGTGCCAGCAGTACGGGAGGGCCGATAGACGAGCAGTACTTC. It is translated as CASSTGGPIDEQYF.

Details on this clonotype: One end of the junction varies from germline; a read error may be responsible. V gene TRBV18 combines with J gene TRBJ1-4; 7 nucleotides align to TRBD1. The germline CDR1 and CDR2 sequences are KGHSH and LQKENI. CDR3 length: 16 amino acids. The CDR3 is CANSPPFGGGVEKLFF. The CDR3 nucleotides read TGTGCCAACTCACCACCGTTCGGAGGGGGCGTCGAAAAACTGTTTTTT.

There are many counts of this clonotype. This chain joins TRBV7-8 and TRBJ1-5; 8 nucleotides agree with TRBD1. Germline V lookup: CDR1 SGHVS, CDR2 FQNEAQ. The length of the CDR3 is 14 residues. The V segment lost 6 bases and the J segment 7 bases; nucleotides outside the gene matches: 8. The DNA of the CDR3 is TGTGCCAGCAGACAAGACAGGGGAGGACAGCCCCAGCATTTT. Translating gives CASRQDRGGQPQHF.

This clonotype was observed many times. The genes are TRBV11-2 and TRBJ2-7, with 11 bases identical to TRBD2. This CDR3 is built from 18 residues. V dropped 6 bases and J dropped 1; count of bases not matched to a gene: 14. CDR1 SGHAT and CDR2 FQNNGV come from the germline V gene. CDR3 in amino acids: CASSQEASGGPKSYEQYF. In DNA, the CDR3 is TGTGCCAGCAGTCAAGAGGCTAGCGGGGGGCCAAAGTCCTACGAGCAGTACTTC.

This clonotype was recorded a few times. The genes are TRBV19 and TRBJ1-2, with unresolved D. Trimming took off 2 bases at V and 4 bases at J, with 8 bases between the two ends. The CDR3 consists of 13 residues. The germline V gene has CDR1 LNHDA and CDR2 SQIVND (reference sequence). The CDR3 protein is CASSIRNGYGYTF. For the CDR3, the DNA is TGTGCCAGTAGTATACGGAACGGCTATGGCTACACCTTC.

The sample holds many counts of this clonotype. The chain links TRBV6-2 or TRBV6-3 to TRBJ2-5; 8 bases match TRBD1. The CDR3 extends over 13 amino acids. Germline CDR1 is MNHEY and CDR2 is SVGEGT. V gave up 6 bases and J gave up 3 bases; unmatched junction bases: 3. The CDR3 region is CASSGQGKETQYF. Written as DNA, the CDR3 is TGTGCCAGCAGCGGACAGGGAAAAGAGACCCAGTACTTC.

At least ten counts were recorded for this clonotype. The chain has TRBV28 and TRBJ2-1; D is uncertain. This CDR3 is built from 17 residues. The V gene lost 7 bases and the J gene lost 0 bases, with 19 bases spanning the gap. CDR1 is MDHEN and CDR2 is SYDVKM in the germline V gene. CDR3 protein: CASIPPPSRSSYNEQFF. For the CDR3, the DNA is TGTGCCAGCATCCCACCCCCCTCCAGAAGCTCCTACAATGAGCAGTTCTTC.